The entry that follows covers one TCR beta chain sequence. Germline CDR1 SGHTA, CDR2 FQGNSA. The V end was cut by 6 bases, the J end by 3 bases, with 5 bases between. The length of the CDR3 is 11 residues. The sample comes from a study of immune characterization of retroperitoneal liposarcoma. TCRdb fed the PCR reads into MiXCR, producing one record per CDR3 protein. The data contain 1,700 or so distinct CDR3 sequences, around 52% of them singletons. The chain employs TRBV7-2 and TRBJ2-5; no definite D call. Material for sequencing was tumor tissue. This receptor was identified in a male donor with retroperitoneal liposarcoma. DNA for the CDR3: TGTGCCAGCAGTATTAAAGAGACCCAGTACTTC. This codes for CASSIKETQYF.